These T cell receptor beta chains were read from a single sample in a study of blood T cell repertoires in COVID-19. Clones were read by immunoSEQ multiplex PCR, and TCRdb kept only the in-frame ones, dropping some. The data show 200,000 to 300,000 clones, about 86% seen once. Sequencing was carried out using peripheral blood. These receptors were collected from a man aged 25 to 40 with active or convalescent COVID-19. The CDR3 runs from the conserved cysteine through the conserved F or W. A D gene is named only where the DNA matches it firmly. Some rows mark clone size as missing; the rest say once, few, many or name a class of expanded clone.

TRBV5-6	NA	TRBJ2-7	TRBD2	CASSKGLAGGYEQYF	TGTGCCAGCAGCAAGGGCCTAGCGGGGGGCTACGAGCAGTACTTC
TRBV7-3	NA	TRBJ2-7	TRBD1	CASSPGQDSYEQYF	TGTGCCAGCAGCCCCGGACAGGACTCCTACGAGCAGTACTTC
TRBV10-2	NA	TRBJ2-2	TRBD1	CANFQPPGQGWVGTGELFF	TGCGCCAACTTCCAACCTCCGGGACAGGGCTGGGTAGGGACCGGGGAGCTGTTTTTT
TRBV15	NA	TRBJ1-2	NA	CATSTQVDYGYTF	TGTGCCACCAGCACACAGGTGGACTATGGCTACACCTTC
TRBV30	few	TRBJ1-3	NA	CAWRRRGSGNTIYF	TGTGCCTGGCGCCGTCGGGGTTCTGGAAACACCATATATTTT
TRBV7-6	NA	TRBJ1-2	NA	CASSRPGGSTNYGYTF	TGTGCCAGCAGCCGACCGGGAGGGTCAACTAACTATGGCTACACCTTC
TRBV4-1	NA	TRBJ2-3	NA	CASSPTIDLRGGGTDTQYF	TGCGCCAGCAGCCCCACGATAGATCTCAGAGGCGGGGGCACAGATACGCAGTATTTT
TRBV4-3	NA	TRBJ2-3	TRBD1	CASSQDRELDTQYF	TGCGCCAGCAGCCAGGACAGGGAACTAGATACGCAGTATTTT
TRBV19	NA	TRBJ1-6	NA	CASSIGGLDSPLHF	TGTGCCAGTAGTATAGGGGGGCTTGATTCACCCCTCCACTTT
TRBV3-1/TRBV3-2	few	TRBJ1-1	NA	CASSLPGATEAFF	TGTGCCAGCAGCCTACCAGGGGCCACTGAAGCTTTCTTT
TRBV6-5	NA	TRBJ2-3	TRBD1	CASRRRDRMTDTQYF	TGTGCCAGCAGGCGCCGGGACAGGATGACAGATACGCAGTATTTT
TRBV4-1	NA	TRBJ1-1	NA	CASSQTGLYTEAFF	TGCGCCAGCAGCCAAACAGGGTTATACACTGAAGCTTTCTTT
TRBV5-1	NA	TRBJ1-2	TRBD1	CASSLESTGVYGYTF	TGCGCCAGCAGCTTGGAGAGTACAGGGGTCTATGGCTACACCTTC
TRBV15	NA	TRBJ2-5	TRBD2	CATSRGLAGGPYQETQYF	TGTGCCACCAGCAGGGGACTAGCGGGGGGGCCGTACCAAGAGACCCAGTACTTC
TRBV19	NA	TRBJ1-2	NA	CASSGRGTYGYTF	TGTGCCAGTAGCGGCAGGGGTACCTATGGCTACACCTTC
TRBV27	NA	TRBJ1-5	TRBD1	CASSWGQAGNQPQHF	TGTGCCAGCAGTTGGGGACAGGCGGGCAATCAGCCCCAGCATTTT
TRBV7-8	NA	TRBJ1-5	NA	CASSITRGQPQHF	TGTGCCAGCAGCATTACCCGGGGGCAGCCCCAGCATTTT
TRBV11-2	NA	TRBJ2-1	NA	CASSLLNCRGRCLGEQFF	TGTGCCAGCAGCTTACTCAACTGTAGGGGCCGGTGTTTAGGTGAGCAGTTCTTC
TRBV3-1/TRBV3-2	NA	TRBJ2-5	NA	CASSPYGGEETQYF	TGTGCCAGCAGCCCCTATGGCGGGGAAGAGACCCAGTACTTC
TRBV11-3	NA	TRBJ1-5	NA	CASSLVTDNSNQPQHF	TGTGCCAGCAGCTTAGTTACAGATAATAGCAATCAGCCCCAGCATTTT
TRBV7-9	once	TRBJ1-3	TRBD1	CASSSRDSRNTIYF	TGTGCCAGCAGCAGCCGGGACAGCCGAAACACCATATATTTT
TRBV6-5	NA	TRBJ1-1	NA	CASAMDNQRPKAFF	TGTGCCAGCGCCATGGATAATCAGCGCCCCAAAGCTTTCTTT
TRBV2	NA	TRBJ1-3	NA	CASSDFRAGNTIYF	TGTGCCAGCAGTGATTTCAGGGCTGGAAACACCATATATTTT
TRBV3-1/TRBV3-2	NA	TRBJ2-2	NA	CASSHEGGTGELFF	TGTGCCAGCAGCCACGAAGGAGGGACCGGGGAGCTGTTTTTT
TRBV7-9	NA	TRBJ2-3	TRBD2	CASPVAGGITDTQYF	TGTGCCAGCCCGGTAGCGGGGGGGATCACAGATACGCAGTATTTT
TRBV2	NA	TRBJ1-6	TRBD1	CASTKRQGDNSPLHF	TGTGCCAGCACTAAAAGACAGGGGGATAATTCACCCCTCCACTTT
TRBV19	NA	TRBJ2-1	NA	CASSTTGYNEQFF	TGTGCCAGTAGTACTACAGGTTACAATGAGCAGTTCTTC